A selection of T cell receptor beta chains follows, all from one sample in a study of T cell responses to AZD1222 COVID-19 vaccine. Here immunoSEQ multiplex PCR was the method, and the copy in TCRdb shows in-frame clones only, minus some. The repertoire holds 85,000 to 130,000 clones, with roughly 92% as singletons. Here the sequenced sample was peripheral blood, taken on day 0 of AZD1222 vaccination. These TCRs come from an adult in good health. Both conserved end residues are part of each CDR3. A D gene is named only where the DNA matches it firmly. Some rows mark clone size as missing; the rest say once, few, many or name a class of expanded clone.

clone_size d_call j_call cdr3_length v_call cdr3_nt cdr3_aa
. TRBD2 TRBJ2-5 15 TRBV11-3 TGTGCCAGCAGCCGAAGACAGCGGGGGCTAGAGACCCAGTACTTC CASSRRQRGLETQYF
. . TRBJ2-1 14 TRBV2 TGTGCCAGCAGTGGGCTAGAGACAGGTAATGAGCAGTTCTTC CASSGLETGNEQFF
. TRBD2 TRBJ2-7 13 TRBV23-1 TGCGCCAGCAGAGAAGCGGGAGAAAACGAGCAGTACTTC CASREAGENEQYF
. . TRBJ1-6 15 TRBV5-1 TGCGCCAGCAGGAGAGGAGCAAATGATAATTCACCCCTCCACTTT CASRRGANDNSPLHF
. TRBD2 TRBJ2-5 15 TRBV7-8 TGTGCCAGCAGCCGGACGGGACTAGCGAGCGAGACCCAGTACTTC CASSRTGLASETQYF
. TRBD1 TRBJ2-7 15 TRBV18 TGTGCCAGCTCGAACCGAGGGACAGGGGGGTACGAGCAGTACTTC CASSNRGTGGYEQYF
. . TRBJ2-7 15 TRBV7-2 TGTGCCAGCAGCTTAGGGGGGGCCAGCTCCTCTTTGAAGAACTTC CASSLGGASSSLKNF
once TRBD1 TRBJ1-2 14 TRBV18 TGTGCCAGCTCATACCTGACAGGGGACTATGGCTACACCTTC CASSYLTGDYGYTF
. . TRBJ1-1 12 TRBV6-2/TRBV6-3 TGTGCCAGCAGTTACAAGAGAGATGAAGCTTTCTTT CASSYKRDEAFF
once TRBD2 TRBJ2-1 14 TRBV7-9 TGTGCCAGCAGCTTAGCAGGCGGGAGCGATGAGCAGTTCTTC CASSLAGGSDEQFF
. . TRBJ2-1 17 TRBV15 TGTGCCACCAGCAGAGATTATCCCCAGTTCACCTACAATGAGCAGTTCTTC CATSRDYPQFTYNEQFF
. TRBD1 TRBJ2-7 16 TRBV27 TGTGCCAGCAGACCTTGGATCGGACAGGGGGCGCGGGAGCAGTACTTC CASRPWIGQGAREQYF
. TRBD2 TRBJ2-1 16 TRBV2 TGTGCCAGCAGGGGATTTAGCGGGAAAATCTACAATGAGCAGTTCTTC CASRGFSGKIYNEQFF
. . TRBJ1-4 13 TRBV6-5 TGTGCCAGCCAGAGGGACGATAATGAAAAACTGTTTTTT CASQRDDNEKLFF
. . TRBJ2-3 13 TRBV7-3 TGTGCCAGCAGCCCCGGGCTGTCAGATACGCAGTATTTT CASSPGLSDTQYF
. TRBD2 TRBJ2-5 16 TRBV4-1 TGCGCCAGCAGCCAAGAACTAGCGGGAGGGTGGGAGACCCAGTACTTC CASSQELAGGWETQYF
. . TRBJ1-5 15 TRBV2 TGTGCCAGCGGGAGAGAAGGGGGAGAACATCAGCCCCAGCATTTT CASGREGGEHQPQHF
. TRBD1 TRBJ2-3 14 TRBV5-1 TGCGCCAGCAGCGCGGCAGGGGGAGAAGATACGCAGTATTTT CASSAAGGEDTQYF
. TRBD2 TRBJ2-5 18 TRBV27 TGTGCCAGCAGTTCCCGGAAGACTAGCGGGAGCGGACAAGAGACCCAGTACTTC CASSSRKTSGSGQETQYF